The rows below give T cell receptor beta chains drawn from one sample of a study of OX40 agonist ivuxolimab in advanced cancers. TCRdb keeps only in-frame clones here, not all; method: immunoSEQ multiplex PCR. Seen here are more than 50,000 clones, 70% to 85% observed once, and the top ten hold 2% to 2.5%. This specimen consisted of CD4+ or CD8+ T cells sorted from blood, obtained in a trial of the OX40 agonist ivuxolimab. These receptors all come from an adult with an advanced solid tumor such as melanoma, head and neck, liver or kidney cancer. The CDR3 runs from the conserved cysteine through the conserved F or W. The order of the fields is D gene, J gene, clone size, V gene, CDR3 length, CDR3 protein, CDR3 DNA. The D gene is left open where the match is weak. The size entry is marked missing in some rows and otherwise reads once, few, many or a size class.

d_call: .; j_call: TRBJ2-5; clone_size: .; v_call: TRBV7-9; cdr3_length: 13; cdr3_aa: CASSPGAQETQYF; cdr3_nt: TGTGCCAGCAGCCCGGGGGCCCAAGAGACCCAGTACTTC
d_call: TRBD1; j_call: TRBJ1-3; clone_size: .; v_call: TRBV6-1; cdr3_length: 16; cdr3_aa: CASSGGTADSGNTIYF; cdr3_nt: TGTGCCAGCAGTGGAGGGACAGCGGACTCTGGAAACACCATATATTTT
d_call: .; j_call: TRBJ1-1; clone_size: .; v_call: TRBV6-1; cdr3_length: 14; cdr3_aa: CASSERDTNTEAFF; cdr3_nt: TGTGCCAGCAGTGAAAGGGACACGAACACTGAAGCTTTCTTT
d_call: .; j_call: TRBJ2-1; clone_size: once; v_call: TRBV28; cdr3_length: 12; cdr3_aa: CASSFGFSEQFF; cdr3_nt: TGTGCCAGCAGTTTTGGTTTTAGTGAGCAGTTCTTC
d_call: .; j_call: TRBJ2-5; clone_size: .; v_call: TRBV5-6; cdr3_length: 14; cdr3_aa: CASSLSGLKETQYF; cdr3_nt: TGTGCCAGCAGCTTATCCGGGCTGAAAGAGACCCAGTACTTC
d_call: .; j_call: TRBJ1-2; clone_size: few; v_call: TRBV5-6; cdr3_length: 15; cdr3_aa: CASSLVEGGAYGYTF; cdr3_nt: TGTGCCAGCAGCTTGGTTGAAGGGGGGGCCTATGGCTACACCTTC
d_call: TRBD2; j_call: TRBJ2-2; clone_size: .; v_call: TRBV6-6; cdr3_length: 14; cdr3_aa: CASTHGGRGGELFF; cdr3_nt: TGTGCCAGCACCCATGGTGGGCGGGGGGGGGAGCTGTTTTTT
d_call: .; j_call: TRBJ1-1; clone_size: .; v_call: TRBV9; cdr3_length: 15; cdr3_aa: CASSVGIAIGTEAFF; cdr3_nt: TGTGCCAGCAGCGTAGGAATCGCCATTGGCACTGAAGCTTTCTTT
d_call: .; j_call: TRBJ2-5; clone_size: .; v_call: TRBV7-8; cdr3_length: 15; cdr3_aa: CAGSLAGNVQETQYF; cdr3_nt: TGTGCCGGCAGCTTAGCAGGGAACGTTCAAGAGACCCAGTACTTC
d_call: .; j_call: TRBJ2-7; clone_size: .; v_call: TRBV28; cdr3_length: 13; cdr3_aa: CASSPRTNYEQYF; cdr3_nt: TGTGCCAGCAGTCCCCGGACCAACTACGAGCAGTACTTC
d_call: TRBD1; j_call: TRBJ1-1; clone_size: .; v_call: TRBV2; cdr3_length: 14; cdr3_aa: CASSIQGALTEAFF; cdr3_nt: TGTGCCAGCAGTATACAGGGGGCTCTAACTGAAGCTTTCTTT
d_call: .; j_call: TRBJ2-7; clone_size: .; v_call: TRBV2; cdr3_length: 13; cdr3_aa: CASGAGTPGEQYF; cdr3_nt: TGTGCCAGCGGTGCCGGGACACCCGGCGAGCAGTACTTC
d_call: .; j_call: TRBJ2-3; clone_size: .; v_call: TRBV6-7; cdr3_length: 16; cdr3_aa: CASSYSAGQMTDTQYF; cdr3_nt: TGTGCCAGCAGTTACTCGGCCGGACAGATGACAGATACGCAGTATTTT
d_call: .; j_call: TRBJ2-3; clone_size: .; v_call: TRBV6-5; cdr3_length: 13; cdr3_aa: CASSSPGTDTQYF; cdr3_nt: TGTGCCAGCAGTAGCCCCGGCACAGATACGCAGTATTTT
d_call: TRBD1; j_call: TRBJ1-2; clone_size: once; v_call: TRBV7-2; cdr3_length: 16; cdr3_aa: CASSSAGTGQRSGYTF; cdr3_nt: TGTGCCAGCAGCTCAGCCGGGACAGGACAACGGAGCGGCTACACCTTC
d_call: TRBD1; j_call: TRBJ2-7; clone_size: .; v_call: TRBV7-8; cdr3_length: 14; cdr3_aa: CASSKGQGTHEQYF; cdr3_nt: TGTGCCAGCAGCAAGGGACAGGGCACCCACGAGCAGTACTTC
d_call: .; j_call: TRBJ1-1; clone_size: .; v_call: TRBV2; cdr3_length: 12; cdr3_aa: CASSQGSTEAFF; cdr3_nt: TGTGCCAGCAGTCAGGGAAGTACTGAAGCTTTCTTT
d_call: TRBD2; j_call: TRBJ2-2; clone_size: .; v_call: TRBV28; cdr3_length: 15; cdr3_aa: CASGFPPGRPGELFF; cdr3_nt: TGTGCCAGCGGGTTTCCCCCCGGGAGGCCCGGGGAGCTGTTTTTT
d_call: .; j_call: TRBJ2-7; clone_size: .; v_call: TRBV27; cdr3_length: 14; cdr3_aa: CASRGGGTYYEQYF; cdr3_nt: TGTGCCAGCAGGGGGGGTGGGACATACTACGAGCAGTACTTC
d_call: .; j_call: TRBJ1-1; clone_size: .; v_call: TRBV9; cdr3_length: 13; cdr3_aa: CASSPAGVGTAFF; cdr3_nt: TGTGCCAGCAGCCCGGCCGGGGTGGGTACGGCTTTCTTT
d_call: .; j_call: TRBJ1-5; clone_size: .; v_call: TRBV4-1; cdr3_length: 17; cdr3_aa: CASSQEQTAAGNQPQHF; cdr3_nt: TGCGCCAGCAGCCAAGAACAAACGGCCGCGGGCAATCAGCCCCAGCATTTT
d_call: .; j_call: TRBJ1-2; clone_size: .; v_call: TRBV10-3; cdr3_length: 14; cdr3_aa: CAISESGGDYGYTF; cdr3_nt: TGTGCCATCAGTGAGTCAGGAGGGGACTATGGCTACACCTTC
d_call: .; j_call: TRBJ1-5; clone_size: .; v_call: TRBV18; cdr3_length: 15; cdr3_aa: CASSPPTGPNQPQHF; cdr3_nt: TGTGCCAGCTCACCACCAACAGGGCCCAATCAGCCCCAGCATTTT
d_call: TRBD1; j_call: TRBJ2-1; clone_size: medium-sized; v_call: TRBV7-9; cdr3_length: 15; cdr3_aa: CASSRGQGDVNEQFF; cdr3_nt: TGTGCCAGCAGCCGGGGACAGGGGGATGTCAATGAGCAGTTCTTC
d_call: .; j_call: TRBJ1-1; clone_size: once; v_call: TRBV7-2; cdr3_length: 13; cdr3_aa: CASSFSTNTEAFF; cdr3_nt: TGTGCCAGCAGCTTTTCCACCAACACTGAAGCTTTCTTT
d_call: .; j_call: TRBJ2-7; clone_size: .; v_call: TRBV29-1; cdr3_length: 12; cdr3_aa: CSVEGLAYEQYF; cdr3_nt: TGCAGCGTCGAGGGACTGGCCTACGAGCAGTACTTC
d_call: .; j_call: TRBJ1-1; clone_size: .; v_call: TRBV7-2; cdr3_length: 14; cdr3_aa: CASTPQRGAGEAFF; cdr3_nt: TGTGCCAGCACCCCCCAACGGGGGGCTGGTGAAGCTTTCTTT
d_call: TRBD2; j_call: TRBJ2-2; clone_size: .; v_call: TRBV11-2; cdr3_length: 14; cdr3_aa: CASILAGYTGELFF; cdr3_nt: TGTGCCAGCATTCTAGCGGGGTACACCGGGGAGCTGTTTTTT
d_call: .; j_call: TRBJ1-1; clone_size: .; v_call: TRBV9; cdr3_length: 15; cdr3_aa: CASSDLTGFGTEAFF; cdr3_nt: TGTGCCAGCAGCGACCTCACAGGGTTTGGCACTGAAGCTTTCTTT
d_call: .; j_call: TRBJ2-1; clone_size: once; v_call: TRBV7-9; cdr3_length: 13; cdr3_aa: CASSPILGNEQFF; cdr3_nt: TGTGCCAGCAGCCCAATCTTGGGAAATGAGCAGTTCTTC
d_call: .; j_call: TRBJ2-1; clone_size: .; v_call: TRBV7-9; cdr3_length: 15; cdr3_aa: CASSLTVRELDEQFF; cdr3_nt: TGTGCCAGCAGCTTAACGGTCCGCGAGTTAGATGAGCAGTTCTTC
d_call: TRBD1; j_call: TRBJ2-7; clone_size: .; v_call: TRBV6-1; cdr3_length: 13; cdr3_aa: CASSGDRGYEQYF; cdr3_nt: TGTGCCAGCAGTGGGGACAGGGGTTACGAGCAGTACTTC
d_call: .; j_call: TRBJ2-1; clone_size: once; v_call: TRBV7-8; cdr3_length: 21; cdr3_aa: CASSLAHRDPFSFFSYNEQFF; cdr3_nt: TGTGCCAGCAGCTTAGCGCACCGGGACCCCTTCTCCTTTTTCTCCTACAATGAGCAGTTCTTC
d_call: .; j_call: TRBJ1-5; clone_size: .; v_call: TRBV18; cdr3_length: 14; cdr3_aa: CASSARTTDQPQHF; cdr3_nt: TGTGCCAGCTCAGCCAGGACTACCGATCAGCCCCAGCATTTT
d_call: TRBD1; j_call: TRBJ1-1; clone_size: .; v_call: TRBV9; cdr3_length: 13; cdr3_aa: CATSTGVNTEAFF; cdr3_nt: TGTGCCACCAGTACAGGGGTTAACACTGAAGCTTTCTTT
d_call: .; j_call: TRBJ2-7; clone_size: .; v_call: TRBV4-1; cdr3_length: 19; cdr3_aa: CASSQADDGSGVGNYEQYF; cdr3_nt: TGCGCCAGCAGCCAAGCCGACGACGGGTCCGGGGTGGGGAACTACGAGCAGTACTTC
d_call: .; j_call: TRBJ2-7; clone_size: .; v_call: TRBV25-1; cdr3_length: 14; cdr3_aa: CASSDLGEMKEQYF; cdr3_nt: TGTGCCAGCAGTGATCTGGGGGAGATGAAAGAGCAGTACTTC
d_call: .; j_call: TRBJ1-6; clone_size: .; v_call: TRBV21-1; cdr3_length: 10; cdr3_aa: CAQAQGALHF; cdr3_nt: TGTGCCCAAGCGCAGGGGGCCCTCCACTTT
d_call: .; j_call: TRBJ1-5; clone_size: .; v_call: TRBV6-1; cdr3_length: 12; cdr3_aa: CASSEGLGPQHF; cdr3_nt: TGTGCCAGCAGTGAAGGTTTGGGGCCCCAGCATTTT
d_call: .; j_call: TRBJ1-2; clone_size: .; v_call: TRBV2; cdr3_length: 17; cdr3_aa: CASRVTRSHNGKGGYTF; cdr3_nt: TGTGCCAGCAGGGTGACGAGGAGCCATAATGGAAAGGGTGGCTACACCTTC
d_call: .; j_call: TRBJ2-7; clone_size: .; v_call: TRBV11-2; cdr3_length: 13; cdr3_aa: CASSLAGAYEQYF; cdr3_nt: TGTGCCAGCAGCTTGGCGGGTGCCTACGAGCAGTACTTC
d_call: TRBD1; j_call: TRBJ2-3; clone_size: .; v_call: TRBV2; cdr3_length: 15; cdr3_aa: CASSPGTGRTDTQYF; cdr3_nt: TGTGCCAGCAGTCCCGGGACAGGGCGCACAGATACGCAGTATTTT
d_call: .; j_call: TRBJ2-3; clone_size: .; v_call: TRBV5-1; cdr3_length: 14; cdr3_aa: CASRRDGRTDTQYF; cdr3_nt: TGCGCCAGCAGAAGAGACGGGCGCACAGATACGCAGTATTTT
d_call: TRBD2; j_call: TRBJ2-5; clone_size: once; v_call: TRBV28; cdr3_length: 14; cdr3_aa: CASSSSGGQETQYF; cdr3_nt: TGTGCCAGCAGCTCGAGCGGGGGGCAAGAGACCCAGTACTTC
d_call: TRBD1; j_call: TRBJ2-5; clone_size: .; v_call: TRBV6-5; cdr3_length: 14; cdr3_aa: CASSYTGQGQTQYF; cdr3_nt: TGTGCCAGCAGTTACACCGGACAGGGCCAGACCCAGTACTTC
d_call: .; j_call: TRBJ2-7; clone_size: medium-sized; v_call: TRBV10-3; cdr3_length: 12; cdr3_aa: CAIRAGSYEQYF; cdr3_nt: TGTGCCATCAGGGCAGGGTCCTACGAGCAGTACTTC
d_call: .; j_call: TRBJ2-1; clone_size: few; v_call: TRBV6-1; cdr3_length: 13; cdr3_aa: CASRRIQETKQFF; cdr3_nt: TGTGCCAGCAGACGTATACAGGAGACTAAACAATTCTTC
d_call: .; j_call: TRBJ2-7; clone_size: .; v_call: TRBV5-6; cdr3_length: 12; cdr3_aa: CASSRDPTPQYF; cdr3_nt: TGTGCCAGCAGCCGGGACCCTACGCCGCAGTACTTC
d_call: TRBD1; j_call: TRBJ1-5; clone_size: .; v_call: TRBV5-1; cdr3_length: 16; cdr3_aa: CASSPGQGRGDQPQHF; cdr3_nt: TGCGCCAGCAGCCCCGGACAGGGAAGGGGAGATCAGCCCCAGCATTTT